Many counts were recorded for the clone carrying this T cell receptor beta chain. Time point specified: newly diagnosed GD, antithyroid drugs for less than 3 months. Making the TCR library involved RNA that had been extracted from PBMCs. The source of the sample is a study of regulatory T cells in long-lasting Graves disease. Trimming removed 5 bases from V and 4 bases from J; junction bases left unmatched: 14. Germline loops: CDR1 MNHNS, CDR2 SASEGT. The length of the CDR3 is 17 residues. For TCR beta, libraries came from iRepertoire HTBI primers and Arm-PCR of CDR3 regions. TCRdb reanalysed the multiplex PCR reads using MiXCR and keeps one entry per CDR3 protein. This sample has around 250,000 distinct CDR3 sequences, with 18% found just once. This same sample was also part of a study on T cells in Graves' hyperthyroidism and ophthalmopathy.

The sequence was collected from a woman aged 25 to 45 with Graves disease. Sequencing used peripheral blood mononuclear cells (PBMCs), obtained at new diagnosis, from a patient treated with antithyroid drugs. V usage is TRBV6-1 and J usage is TRBJ1-5; TRBD1 agrees at 7 bases. CDR3 region: CASSLRQGMSGNQPQHF. The CDR3 DNA follows: TGTGCCAGCAGTCTCCGACAGGGTATGAGCGGAAATCAGCCCCAGCATTTT.